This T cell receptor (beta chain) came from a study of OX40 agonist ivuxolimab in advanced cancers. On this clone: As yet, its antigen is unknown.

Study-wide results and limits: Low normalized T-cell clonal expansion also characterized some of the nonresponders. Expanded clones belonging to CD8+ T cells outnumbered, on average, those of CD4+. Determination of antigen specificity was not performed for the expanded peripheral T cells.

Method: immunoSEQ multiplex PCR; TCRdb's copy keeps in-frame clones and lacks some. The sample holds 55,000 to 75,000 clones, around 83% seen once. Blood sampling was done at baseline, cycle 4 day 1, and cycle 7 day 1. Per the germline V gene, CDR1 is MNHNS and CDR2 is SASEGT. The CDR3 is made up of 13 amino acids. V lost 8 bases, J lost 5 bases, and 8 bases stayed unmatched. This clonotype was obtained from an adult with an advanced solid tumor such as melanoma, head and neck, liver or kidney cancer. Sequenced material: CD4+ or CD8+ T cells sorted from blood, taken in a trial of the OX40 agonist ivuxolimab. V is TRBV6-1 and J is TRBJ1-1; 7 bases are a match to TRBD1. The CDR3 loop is CASGTTGRTEAFF. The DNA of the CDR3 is TGTGCCAGCGGTACGACAGGGAGGACTGAAGCTTTCTTT.